This TCR beta chain was recovered during a study of T cell responses to AZD1222 COVID-19 vaccine. Findings and caveats of the study: The reported proportion of spike-specific TCRs targeting unmutated variant regions was nearly half. Spike as a whole was targeted by vaccine-associated CD4 TCRs, dominant at 160-218 and 743-854. Increased Spike-specific TCR breadth and depth were observed after two AZD1222 doses.

Sequencing was performed with immunoSEQ multiplex PCR; in TCRdb, only in-frame clones are kept and a portion is missing. The table has some 99,000 clones, approximately 88% seen once. This CDR3 has 11 residues. Germline CDR1 reads SQVTM; CDR2 reads ANQGSEA. V was clipped by 5 bases and J by 15 bases, with 17 bases between them. About this clone itself: Its specificity is not known.

The gene calls are TRBV29-1 and TRBJ1-5; D might be TRBD1 (5 bases). Specimen: peripheral blood, collected 28 days after the second AZD1222 dose. The receptor was derived from an adult who received the AZD1222 COVID-19 vaccine. DNA of the CDR3: TGCAGCGTTCCCCCGGACACCGTTCCGCATTTT. Protein product: CSVPPDTVPHF.